This is a list of T cell receptor beta chains from one sample in a study of neoadjuvant anti-PD-1 for oral cavity cancer. Repertoires were generated with immunoSEQ multiplex PCR, while TCRdb's copy carries only in-frame clones and drops some. The repertoire includes 73,000 or so clones, about 85% of them detected once, and nearly 3.5% sits in the top ten. The sample consisted of PBMCs, taken after nivolumab (anti-PD-1) treatment. These receptors came from a person between 40 and 85 years old with oral cavity squamous cell carcinoma. Each CDR3 is given with its conserved first and last residue. A D gene is named only where the DNA matches it firmly. Size is stated for part of the rows, as once, few or many counts, or as a class when the clone is expanded.

clone size: .
V gene: TRBV11-3
D gene: TRBD2
J gene: TRBJ2-1
CDR3 DNA: TGTGCCAGCAGCTTAGGAATGGCGGGAGGGCCCTACAATGAGCAGTTCTTC
CDR3 protein: CASSLGMAGGPYNEQFF

clone size: .
V gene: TRBV6-1
D gene: .
J gene: TRBJ1-4
CDR3 DNA: TGTGCCAGCAGTGAATCCTCAACGAGGGCGATAGTGGAAAAACTGTTTTTT
CDR3 protein: CASSESSTRAIVEKLFF

clone size: .
V gene: TRBV7-2
D gene: TRBD1
J gene: TRBJ2-3
CDR3 DNA: TGTGCCAGCAGCTTCGGACAGGCAGATACGCAGTATTTT
CDR3 protein: CASSFGQADTQYF

clone size: few
V gene: TRBV6-1
D gene: .
J gene: TRBJ2-1
CDR3 DNA: TGTGCCAGCAGTCAAAGGAACAATGAGCAGTTCTTC
CDR3 protein: CASSQRNNEQFF

clone size: .
V gene: TRBV11-2
D gene: .
J gene: TRBJ1-1
CDR3 DNA: TGTGCCAGCAGCTCGGCCAGGGGGAACACTGAAGCTTTCTTT
CDR3 protein: CASSSARGNTEAFF

clone size: .
V gene: TRBV6-4
D gene: TRBD1
J gene: TRBJ1-1
CDR3 DNA: TGTGCCAGCAAAGATTCTACGACAGGGGAAGCTTTCTTT
CDR3 protein: CASKDSTTGEAFF

clone size: .
V gene: TRBV5-5
D gene: .
J gene: TRBJ2-7
CDR3 DNA: TGTGCCAGCAGCTTGCTGCCATCCTCCGAGCAGTACTTC
CDR3 protein: CASSLLPSSEQYF

clone size: .
V gene: TRBV27
D gene: TRBD1
J gene: TRBJ2-1
CDR3 DNA: TGTGCCAGCGCACGGGACAGGGGCTCCAATGAGCAGTTCTTC
CDR3 protein: CASARDRGSNEQFF

clone size: .
V gene: TRBV14
D gene: .
J gene: TRBJ2-7
CDR3 DNA: TGTGCCAGCAGCCAAGAACCCTACGAGCAGTACTTC
CDR3 protein: CASSQEPYEQYF

clone size: .
V gene: TRBV10-3
D gene: .
J gene: TRBJ2-7
CDR3 DNA: TGTGCCATCAGTGAGTCCACGGAGCAGTACTTC
CDR3 protein: CAISESTEQYF

clone size: medium-sized
V gene: TRBV13
D gene: .
J gene: TRBJ2-7
CDR3 DNA: TGTGCCAGCACCGTAAGAGGGGATTACGAGCAGTACTTC
CDR3 protein: CASTVRGDYEQYF

clone size: .
V gene: TRBV5-6
D gene: .
J gene: TRBJ2-7
CDR3 DNA: TGTGCCAGCAGCTTTAATCTCGGACAGATCTCCTACGAGCAGTACTTC
CDR3 protein: CASSFNLGQISYEQYF

clone size: once
V gene: TRBV5-6
D gene: TRBD2
J gene: TRBJ2-2
CDR3 DNA: TGTGCCAGCAGCTTGGACGGGAGGGTCACCGGGGAGCTGTTTTTT
CDR3 protein: CASSLDGRVTGELFF

clone size: .
V gene: TRBV27
D gene: .
J gene: TRBJ2-1
CDR3 DNA: TGTGCCAGCAGGCGAGTGAGCTCCTACAATGAGCAGTTCTTC
CDR3 protein: CASRRVSSYNEQFF

clone size: .
V gene: TRBV6-5
D gene: TRBD1
J gene: TRBJ2-7
CDR3 DNA: TGTGCCAGCAGTTGGAATCAGGGGGCGCAGGTTTACGAGCAGTACTTC
CDR3 protein: CASSWNQGAQVYEQYF

clone size: .
V gene: TRBV5-1
D gene: TRBD1
J gene: TRBJ2-1
CDR3 DNA: TGCGCCAGCAGCTGGGGACAGGGTAGTCTCTATGAGCAGTTCTTC
CDR3 protein: CASSWGQGSLYEQFF

clone size: .
V gene: TRBV30
D gene: TRBD2
J gene: TRBJ2-7
CDR3 DNA: TGTGCCTGGAGTGTCGGCGGGACTAGAGGGACTTCCTACGAGCAGTACTTC
CDR3 protein: CAWSVGGTRGTSYEQYF

clone size: .
V gene: TRBV5-1
D gene: TRBD1
J gene: TRBJ1-2
CDR3 DNA: TGCGCCAGCAGCCCCGGGACAGGGCCCTATGGCTACACCTTC
CDR3 protein: CASSPGTGPYGYTF

clone size: .
V gene: TRBV11-2
D gene: .
J gene: TRBJ2-7
CDR3 DNA: TGTGCCAGCAGCTTAGGGCTCCTCGCCCTAGAGCAGTACTTC
CDR3 protein: CASSLGLLALEQYF

clone size: .
V gene: TRBV2
D gene: .
J gene: TRBJ2-1
CDR3 DNA: TGTGCCAGCAAAAGGGTAGCGATAAGCTCCTACAATGAGCAGTTCTTC
CDR3 protein: CASKRVAISSYNEQFF

clone size: .
V gene: TRBV6-5
D gene: .
J gene: TRBJ1-5
CDR3 DNA: TGTGCCAGCAGTTACTCAGGAGATGGCAATCAGCCCCAGCATTTT
CDR3 protein: CASSYSGDGNQPQHF

clone size: once
V gene: TRBV7-2
D gene: TRBD2
J gene: TRBJ2-1
CDR3 DNA: TGTGCCAGCAGCCGAACAGTAGCGGGAGGGAGGAATGAGCAGTTCTTC
CDR3 protein: CASSRTVAGGRNEQFF

clone size: .
V gene: TRBV4-2
D gene: .
J gene: TRBJ1-5
CDR3 DNA: TGTGCCAGCAGCCAAGAGGCCGGGATGAGCAATCAGCCCCAGCATTTT
CDR3 protein: CASSQEAGMSNQPQHF

clone size: .
V gene: TRBV7-9
D gene: TRBD2
J gene: TRBJ2-7
CDR3 DNA: TGTGCCAGCAGCCAGGAGGGAGGGCCCACCTACGAGCAGTACTTC
CDR3 protein: CASSQEGGPTYEQYF

clone size: once
V gene: TRBV5-6
D gene: .
J gene: TRBJ1-2
CDR3 DNA: TGTGCCAGCAGCTTCGTCTACCCAGGGAGTAGGTATGGCTACACCTTC
CDR3 protein: CASSFVYPGSRYGYTF

clone size: .
V gene: TRBV10-3
D gene: .
J gene: TRBJ2-6
CDR3 DNA: TGTGCCATCAGTGCCTCCCCAGTCTCTGGGGCCAACGTCCTGACTTTC
CDR3 protein: CAISASPVSGANVLTF

clone size: .
V gene: TRBV27
D gene: TRBD1
J gene: TRBJ1-5
CDR3 DNA: TGTGCCAGCAGTCGACAGGGGAATCAGCCCCAGCATTTT
CDR3 protein: CASSRQGNQPQHF

clone size: .
V gene: TRBV27
D gene: .
J gene: TRBJ2-1
CDR3 DNA: TGTGCCAGCAGTTTGGGGCGGGGCTCCTACAATGAGCAGTTCTTC
CDR3 protein: CASSLGRGSYNEQFF

clone size: .
V gene: TRBV10-1
D gene: TRBD2
J gene: TRBJ2-5
CDR3 DNA: TGCGCCAGCAGTGAGGGGAAGGGCACTAGCGATCGGGAGACCCAGTACTTC
CDR3 protein: CASSEGKGTSDRETQYF

clone size: .
V gene: TRBV6-5
D gene: .
J gene: TRBJ1-1
CDR3 DNA: TGTGCCAGCATGTTGGCCGGGATAAACACTGAAGCTTTCTTT
CDR3 protein: CASMLAGINTEAFF

clone size: .
V gene: TRBV5-1
D gene: .
J gene: TRBJ2-5
CDR3 DNA: TGCGCCAGCAGCTTGGGTGCAGGGGCGGAGACCCAGTACTTC
CDR3 protein: CASSLGAGAETQYF

clone size: .
V gene: TRBV10-3
D gene: .
J gene: TRBJ2-3
CDR3 DNA: TGTGCCACCGGGAGCGGGTTAGCAGATACGCAGTATTTT
CDR3 protein: CATGSGLADTQYF

clone size: .
V gene: TRBV5-1
D gene: .
J gene: TRBJ2-1
CDR3 DNA: TGCGCCAGCAGTCGGGGAATGGATTCGGATGAGCAGTTCTTC
CDR3 protein: CASSRGMDSDEQFF

clone size: .
V gene: TRBV14
D gene: TRBD2
J gene: TRBJ2-3
CDR3 DNA: TGTGCCAGCAGCCAAAGTACTAGCGGGAGGGCAGATACGCAGTATTTT
CDR3 protein: CASSQSTSGRADTQYF

clone size: .
V gene: TRBV28
D gene: TRBD2
J gene: TRBJ2-7
CDR3 DNA: TGTGCCAGCAGTTCCCCAGCGGGAGCGTTGTACGAGCAGTACTTC
CDR3 protein: CASSSPAGALYEQYF

clone size: .
V gene: TRBV30
D gene: .
J gene: TRBJ1-1
CDR3 DNA: TGTGCCTGGAGTGTGGGGCAGTTTAACACTGAAGCTTTCTTT
CDR3 protein: CAWSVGQFNTEAFF

clone size: .
V gene: TRBV10-2
D gene: .
J gene: TRBJ2-5
CDR3 DNA: TGCGCCAGCAGTAGGGGCAACCAAGAGACCCAGTACTTC
CDR3 protein: CASSRGNQETQYF

clone size: .
V gene: TRBV5-8
D gene: .
J gene: TRBJ2-2
CDR3 DNA: TGTGCCAGCAGCTTTCAGGGTACTGGGGAGCTGTTTTTT
CDR3 protein: CASSFQGTGELFF

clone size: .
V gene: TRBV9
D gene: TRBD2
J gene: TRBJ2-1
CDR3 DNA: TGTGCCAGCAGCGTACTAGCGGGAGGGGTCTACAATGAGCAGTTCTTC
CDR3 protein: CASSVLAGGVYNEQFF

clone size: .
V gene: TRBV9
D gene: TRBD1
J gene: TRBJ2-6
CDR3 DNA: TGTGCCAGCAGCTCAGGACAGGGGAGAGCAGGGGCCAACGTCCTGACTTTC
CDR3 protein: CASSSGQGRAGANVLTF

clone size: .
V gene: TRBV15
D gene: .
J gene: TRBJ2-7
CDR3 DNA: TGTGCCACCAGCAGACTGGGACGGGGTACCTACGAGCAGTACTTC
CDR3 protein: CATSRLGRGTYEQYF

clone size: .
V gene: TRBV2
D gene: .
J gene: TRBJ2-7
CDR3 DNA: TGTGCCAGCAGTGAAGGAGACCCGCGCAGGTACTTC
CDR3 protein: CASSEGDPRRYF

clone size: .
V gene: TRBV6-1
D gene: .
J gene: TRBJ2-3
CDR3 DNA: TGTGCCAGCCTGAAGGATCGGGGAAGCACAGATACGCAGTATTTT
CDR3 protein: CASLKDRGSTDTQYF

clone size: .
V gene: TRBV5-1
D gene: .
J gene: TRBJ2-3
CDR3 DNA: TGCGCCACCCAGGGGCAGCCCACAGATACGCAGTATTTT
CDR3 protein: CATQGQPTDTQYF

clone size: .
V gene: TRBV5-4
D gene: TRBD2
J gene: TRBJ2-1
CDR3 DNA: TGTGCCAGCAGCTTGGCAGGTGCGGGAGATTCTTACAATGAGCAGTTCTTC
CDR3 protein: CASSLAGAGDSYNEQFF

clone size: .
V gene: TRBV5-4
D gene: .
J gene: TRBJ2-1
CDR3 DNA: TGTGCCAGCAGCCCGCTGGGCGGTCCTAATTACAATGAGCAGTTCTTC
CDR3 protein: CASSPLGGPNYNEQFF

clone size: .
V gene: TRBV27
D gene: .
J gene: TRBJ2-7
CDR3 DNA: TGTGCCAGCAGTTTATCGGGGACTGTTAGCTCCTACGAGCAGTACTTC
CDR3 protein: CASSLSGTVSSYEQYF

clone size: .
V gene: TRBV11-1
D gene: TRBD2
J gene: TRBJ2-5
CDR3 DNA: TGTGCCAGCAGCTTAGTACCCACTAGCGGGAGGATGGAGACCCAGTACTTC
CDR3 protein: CASSLVPTSGRMETQYF

clone size: once
V gene: TRBV29-1
D gene: .
J gene: TRBJ1-2
CDR3 DNA: TGCAGCGTTGAAGATAGAGGGGGAAGGGACTATGGCTACACCTTC
CDR3 protein: CSVEDRGGRDYGYTF

clone size: .
V gene: TRBV29-1
D gene: TRBD1
J gene: TRBJ1-3
CDR3 DNA: TGCAGCGTTACAGGGGCGGGAAACACCATATATTTT
CDR3 protein: CSVTGAGNTIYF

clone size: few
V gene: TRBV7-2
D gene: TRBD2
J gene: TRBJ2-2
CDR3 DNA: TGTGCCAGCAGCTTGGCTAGCGGGAGGGCCAGGACCGGGGAGCTGTTTTTT
CDR3 protein: CASSLASGRARTGELFF

clone size: .
V gene: TRBV28
D gene: .
J gene: TRBJ1-5
CDR3 DNA: TGTGCCAGCAGTTTAAATTCTGGCGGGGGGCCCCAGCATTTT
CDR3 protein: CASSLNSGGGPQHF

clone size: .
V gene: TRBV30
D gene: TRBD1
J gene: TRBJ1-6
CDR3 DNA: TGTGCCTGGAGTTCTACAGGGGGCTCCTATAATTCACCCCTCCACTTT
CDR3 protein: CAWSSTGGSYNSPLHF